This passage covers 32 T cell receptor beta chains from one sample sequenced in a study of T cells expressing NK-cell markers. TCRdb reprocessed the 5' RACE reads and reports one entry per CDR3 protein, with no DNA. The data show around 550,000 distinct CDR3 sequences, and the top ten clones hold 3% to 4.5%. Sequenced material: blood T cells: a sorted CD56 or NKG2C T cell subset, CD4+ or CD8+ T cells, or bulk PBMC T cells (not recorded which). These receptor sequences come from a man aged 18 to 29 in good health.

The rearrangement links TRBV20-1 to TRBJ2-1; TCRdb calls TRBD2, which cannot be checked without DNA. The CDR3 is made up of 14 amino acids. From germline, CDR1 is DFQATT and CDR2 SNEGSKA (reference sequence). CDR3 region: CSLWISGRKDEQFF.

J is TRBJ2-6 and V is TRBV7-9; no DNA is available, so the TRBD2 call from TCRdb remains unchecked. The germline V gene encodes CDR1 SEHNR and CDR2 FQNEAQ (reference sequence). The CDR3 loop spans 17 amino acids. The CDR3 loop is CASSLAAGLSGANVLTF. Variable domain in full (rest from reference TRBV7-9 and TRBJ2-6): DTGVSQNPRHKITKRGQNVTFRCDPISEHNRLYWYRQTLGQGPEFLTYFQNEAQLEKSRLLSDRFSAERPKGSFSTLEIQRTEQGDSAMYLCASSLAAGLSGANVLTFGAGSRLTVL.

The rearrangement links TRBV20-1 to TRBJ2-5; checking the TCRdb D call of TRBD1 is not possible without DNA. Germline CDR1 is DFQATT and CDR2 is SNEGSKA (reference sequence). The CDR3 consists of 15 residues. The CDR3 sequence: CSASGTGSLIETQYF.

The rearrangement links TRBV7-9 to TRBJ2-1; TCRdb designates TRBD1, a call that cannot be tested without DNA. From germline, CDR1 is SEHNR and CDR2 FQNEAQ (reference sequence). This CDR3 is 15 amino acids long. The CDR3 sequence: CASRATGTGADEQFF.

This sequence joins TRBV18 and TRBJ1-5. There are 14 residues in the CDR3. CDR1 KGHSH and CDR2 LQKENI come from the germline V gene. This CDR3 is CASSPVRAGQPQHF.

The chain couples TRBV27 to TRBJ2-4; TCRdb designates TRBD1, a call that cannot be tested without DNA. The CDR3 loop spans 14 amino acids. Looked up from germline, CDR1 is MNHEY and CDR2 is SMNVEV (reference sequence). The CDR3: CASSTRDRLNIQYF.

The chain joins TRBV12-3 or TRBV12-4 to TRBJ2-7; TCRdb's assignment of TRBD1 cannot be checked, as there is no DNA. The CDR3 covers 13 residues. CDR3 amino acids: CASSKGGLYEQYF.

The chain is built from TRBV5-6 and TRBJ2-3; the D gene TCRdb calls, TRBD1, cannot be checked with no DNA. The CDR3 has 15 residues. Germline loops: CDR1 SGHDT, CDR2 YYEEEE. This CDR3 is CASSLWGTSTDTQYF.

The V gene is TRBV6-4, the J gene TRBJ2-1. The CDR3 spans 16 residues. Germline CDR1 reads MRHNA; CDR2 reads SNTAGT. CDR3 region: CASSDMAGGPYNEQFF.

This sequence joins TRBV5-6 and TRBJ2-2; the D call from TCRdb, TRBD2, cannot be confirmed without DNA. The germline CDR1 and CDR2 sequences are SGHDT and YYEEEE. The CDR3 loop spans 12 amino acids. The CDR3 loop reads CASRDLAGELFF. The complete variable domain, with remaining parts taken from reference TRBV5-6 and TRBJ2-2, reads DAGVTQSPTHLIKTRGQQVTLRCSPKSGHDTVSWYQQALGQGPQFIFQYYEEEERQRGNFPDRFSGHQFPNYSSELNVNALLLGDSALYLCASRDLAGELFFGEGSRLTVL.

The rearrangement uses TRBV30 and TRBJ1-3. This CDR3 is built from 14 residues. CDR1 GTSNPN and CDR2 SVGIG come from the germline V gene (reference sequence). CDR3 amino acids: CAWSPGRSGNTIYF.

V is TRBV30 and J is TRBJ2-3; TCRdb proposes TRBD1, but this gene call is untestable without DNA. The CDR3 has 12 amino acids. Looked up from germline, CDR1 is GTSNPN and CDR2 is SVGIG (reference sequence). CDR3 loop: CARGGSTDTQYF.

This chain's CDR3 is CASTGTSRTGELFF. The gene calls are TRBV7-8 and TRBJ2-2; lacking DNA, the TRBD2 call made by TCRdb goes unchecked. This CDR3 region has 14 residues. The germline V gene has CDR1 SGHVS and CDR2 FQNEAQ.

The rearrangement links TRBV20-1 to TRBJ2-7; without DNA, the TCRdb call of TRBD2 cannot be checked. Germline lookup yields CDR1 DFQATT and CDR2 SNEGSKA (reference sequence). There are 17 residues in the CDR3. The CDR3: CSADGTSGSETLYEQYF.

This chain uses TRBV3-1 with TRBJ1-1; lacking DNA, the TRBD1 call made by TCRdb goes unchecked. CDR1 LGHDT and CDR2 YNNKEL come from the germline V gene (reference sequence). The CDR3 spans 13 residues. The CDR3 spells CASSLKGQGRAFF.

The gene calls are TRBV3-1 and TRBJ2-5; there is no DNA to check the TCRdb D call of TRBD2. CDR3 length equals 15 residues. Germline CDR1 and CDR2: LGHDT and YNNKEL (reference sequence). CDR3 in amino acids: CASSQGDWRGETQYF.

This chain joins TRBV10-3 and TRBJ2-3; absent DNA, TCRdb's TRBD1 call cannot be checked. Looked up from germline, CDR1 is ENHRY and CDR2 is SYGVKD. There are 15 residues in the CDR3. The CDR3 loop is CAISESRGAGDTQYF.

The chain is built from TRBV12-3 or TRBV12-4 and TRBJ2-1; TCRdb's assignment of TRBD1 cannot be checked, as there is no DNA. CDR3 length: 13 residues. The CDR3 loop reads CASSLLGGFQQFF.

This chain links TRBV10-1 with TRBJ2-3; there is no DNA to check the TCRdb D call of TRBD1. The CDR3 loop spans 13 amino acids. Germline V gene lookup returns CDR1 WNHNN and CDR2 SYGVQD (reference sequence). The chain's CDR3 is CASSDNVGGRQYF.

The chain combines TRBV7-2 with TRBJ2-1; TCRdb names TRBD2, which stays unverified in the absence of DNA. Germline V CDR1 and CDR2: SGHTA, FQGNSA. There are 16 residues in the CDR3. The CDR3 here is CASSSIPGLAGEEQFF. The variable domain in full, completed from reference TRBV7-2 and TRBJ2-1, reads GAGVSQSPSNKVTEKGKDVELRCDPISGHTALYWYRQSLGQGLEFLIYFQGNSAPDKSGLPSDRFSAERTGGSVSTLTIQRTQQEDSAVYLCASSSIPGLAGEEQFFGPGTRLTVL.

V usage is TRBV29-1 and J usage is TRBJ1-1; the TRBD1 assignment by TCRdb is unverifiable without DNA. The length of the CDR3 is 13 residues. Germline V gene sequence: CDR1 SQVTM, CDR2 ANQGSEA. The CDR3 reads CSVIQTGGTEAFF.

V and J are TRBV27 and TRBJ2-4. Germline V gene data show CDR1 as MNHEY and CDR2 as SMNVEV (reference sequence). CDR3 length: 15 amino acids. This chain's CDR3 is CASSFGQSAKNIQYF.

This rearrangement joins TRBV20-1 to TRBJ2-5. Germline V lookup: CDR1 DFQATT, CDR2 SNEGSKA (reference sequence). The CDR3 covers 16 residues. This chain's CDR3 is CSARDISAITQETQYF.

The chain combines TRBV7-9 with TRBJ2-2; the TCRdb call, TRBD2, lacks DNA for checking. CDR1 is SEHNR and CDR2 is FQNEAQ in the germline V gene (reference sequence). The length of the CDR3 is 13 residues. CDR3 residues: CASSPPSTWELFF.

The CDR3 protein is CASSQESGGASSYNEQFF. The chain is built from TRBV4-1 and TRBJ2-1; TCRdb reports TRBD2, a call that lacks DNA to check it against. This CDR3 has 18 residues. Germline CDR1 is MGHRA and CDR2 is YSYEKL.

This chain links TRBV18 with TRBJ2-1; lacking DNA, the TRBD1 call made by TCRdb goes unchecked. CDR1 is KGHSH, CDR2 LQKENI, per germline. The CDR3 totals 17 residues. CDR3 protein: CASSPQGPLNFNNEQFF.

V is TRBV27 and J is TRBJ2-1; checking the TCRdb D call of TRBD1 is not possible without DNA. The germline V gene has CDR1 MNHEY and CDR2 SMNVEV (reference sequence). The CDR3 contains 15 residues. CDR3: CASSLGTGGANEQFF.

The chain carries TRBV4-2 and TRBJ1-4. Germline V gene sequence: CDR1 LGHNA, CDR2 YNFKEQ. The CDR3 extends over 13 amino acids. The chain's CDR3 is CASSQSQDEKLFF.

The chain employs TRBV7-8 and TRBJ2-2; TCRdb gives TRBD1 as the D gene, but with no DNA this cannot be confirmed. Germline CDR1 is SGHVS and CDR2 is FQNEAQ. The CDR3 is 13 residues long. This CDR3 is CASSLPGARELFF.

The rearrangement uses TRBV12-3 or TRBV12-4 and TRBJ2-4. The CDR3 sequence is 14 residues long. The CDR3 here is CASSLIGLENIQYF.

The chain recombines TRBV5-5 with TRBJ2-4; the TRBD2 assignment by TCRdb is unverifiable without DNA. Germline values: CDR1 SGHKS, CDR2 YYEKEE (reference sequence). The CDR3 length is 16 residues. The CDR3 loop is CASSLSGRAEGNIQYF.

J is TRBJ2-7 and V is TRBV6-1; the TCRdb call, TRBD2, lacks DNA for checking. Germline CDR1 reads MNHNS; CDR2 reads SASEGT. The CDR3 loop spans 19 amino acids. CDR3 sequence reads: CASSVDPSIAGGRAYEQYF.